These T cell receptor beta chains were read from a single sample in a study of Graves' ophthalmopathy and Graves' hyperthyroidism. TCRdb reanalysed the multiplex PCR reads using MiXCR and keeps one entry per CDR3 protein. The sample holds 740,000 or so distinct CDR3 sequences, roughly 40% seen once. The sample taken for sequencing was peripheral blood. The receptors were gathered from an adult man with Graves' ophthalmopathy. CDR3s include the opening cysteine and the closing phenylalanine or tryptophan. A D gene is named only where the DNA matches it firmly. A row's size may be missing; if present it is once, few, many or a size class.

V gene	clone size	J gene	D gene	CDR3 DNA	CDR3 protein
TRBV7-9	-	TRBJ2-2	TRBD1	TGTGCCTGGAGCCAGACAGGGGGTTCAAACACCGGGGAGCTGTTTTTT	CAWSQTGGSNTGELFF
TRBV9	-	TRBJ2-5	TRBD2	TGTGCCAGCAGCTTAGTCCGCGGACTAGCGGGAGAGGAGACCCAGTACTTC	CASSLVRGLAGEETQYF
TRBV7-9	-	TRBJ1-1	-	TGTGCCAGCAGGGGGGTGGACGTAGAAGCTTTCTTT	CASRGVDVEAFF
TRBV7-9	few	TRBJ2-7	TRBD2	TGTGCCAGCAGCCCGGATCTAGGACTAGCGGGAGCCTACGAGCAGTACTTC	CASSPDLGLAGAYEQYF
TRBV6-5	-	TRBJ2-5	-	TGTGCCAGCAGCGGCGGGCGGGGTGACCAGTACTTC	CASSGGRGDQYF
TRBV2	-	TRBJ2-7	TRBD1	TGTGCCGGCAGCCGAACGGGACAGGGGGTCGACGAGCAGTACTTC	CAGSRTGQGVDEQYF
TRBV19	many	TRBJ1-1	-	TGTGCCAGTAGCCGGGGGAAAGCTTTCTTT	CASSRGKAFF
TRBV19	many	TRBJ1-1	-	TGTGCCAGCCGCACCGACAGGTATATCACTGAAGCTTTCTTT	CASRTDRYITEAFF
TRBV29-1	-	TRBJ1-4	-	TGCAGCGGCGTACAGGCCCCGGGTGAAAAACTGTTTTTT	CSGVQAPGEKLFF
TRBV2	-	TRBJ2-2	TRBD1	TGTGCCAGCAGATCCCCCGGGACAGGCACCGGGGAGCTGTTTTTT	CASRSPGTGTGELFF
TRBV19	few	TRBJ1-5	-	TGTGCCAGTAGTATCAAGTCCTTAAGATATAGCAATCAGCCCCAGCATTTT	CASSIKSLRYSNQPQHF
TRBV29-1	-	TRBJ1-1	-	TGCAGCGTTGAACAGGGCGGGAACACTGAAGCTTTCTTT	CSVEQGGNTEAFF
TRBV29-1	many	TRBJ1-1	-	TGCAGCGGAAGGGGGACACTGAACACTGAAGCTTTCTTT	CSGRGTLNTEAFF